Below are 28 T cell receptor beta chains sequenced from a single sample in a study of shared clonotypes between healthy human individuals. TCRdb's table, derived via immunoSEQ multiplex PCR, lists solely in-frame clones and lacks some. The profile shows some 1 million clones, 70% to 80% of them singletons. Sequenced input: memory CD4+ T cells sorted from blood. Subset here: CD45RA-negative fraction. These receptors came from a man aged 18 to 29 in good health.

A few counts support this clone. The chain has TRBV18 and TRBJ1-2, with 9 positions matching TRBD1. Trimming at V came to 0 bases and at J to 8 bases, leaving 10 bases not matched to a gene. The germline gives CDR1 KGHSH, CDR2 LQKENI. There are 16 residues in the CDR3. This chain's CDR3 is CASSPPGQGLSRGYTF. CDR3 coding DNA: TGTGCCAGCTCACCACCGGGACAGGGCCTCTCGAGGGGCTACACCTTC. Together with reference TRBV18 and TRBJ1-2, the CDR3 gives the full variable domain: NAGVMQNPRHLVRRRGQEARLRCSPMKGHSHVYWYRQLPEEGLKFMVYLQKENIIDESGMPKERFSAEFPKEGPSILRIQQVVRGDSAAYFCASSPPGQGLSRGYTFGSGTRLTVV.

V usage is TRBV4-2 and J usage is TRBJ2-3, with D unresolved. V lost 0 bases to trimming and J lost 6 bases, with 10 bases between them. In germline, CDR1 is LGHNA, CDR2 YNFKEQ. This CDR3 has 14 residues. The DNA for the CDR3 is TGTGCCAGCAGCCAAGATCGTAGCTCCGATACGCAGTATTTT. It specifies CASSQDRSSDTQYF.

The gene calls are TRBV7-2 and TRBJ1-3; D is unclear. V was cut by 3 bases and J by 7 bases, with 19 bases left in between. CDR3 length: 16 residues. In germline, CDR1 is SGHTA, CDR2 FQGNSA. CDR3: CASSLGGAYSGNTIYF. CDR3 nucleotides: TGTGCCAGCAGCTTGGGCGGCGCCTACTCCGGGAACACCATATATTTT.

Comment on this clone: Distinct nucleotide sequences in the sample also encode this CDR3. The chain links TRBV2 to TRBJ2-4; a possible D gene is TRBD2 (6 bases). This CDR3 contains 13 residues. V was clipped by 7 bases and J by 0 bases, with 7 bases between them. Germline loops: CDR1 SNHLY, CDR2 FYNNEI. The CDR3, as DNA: TGTGCCAGCACGGGACTAGCCAAAAACATTCAGTACTTC. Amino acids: CASTGLAKNIQYF.

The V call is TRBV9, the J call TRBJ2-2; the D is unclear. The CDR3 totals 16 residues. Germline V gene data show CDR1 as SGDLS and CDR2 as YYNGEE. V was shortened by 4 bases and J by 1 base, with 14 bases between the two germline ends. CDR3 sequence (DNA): TGTGCCAGCAGCCCTTACCTACCCCAGAACACCGGGGAGCTGTTTTTT. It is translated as CASSPYLPQNTGELFF.

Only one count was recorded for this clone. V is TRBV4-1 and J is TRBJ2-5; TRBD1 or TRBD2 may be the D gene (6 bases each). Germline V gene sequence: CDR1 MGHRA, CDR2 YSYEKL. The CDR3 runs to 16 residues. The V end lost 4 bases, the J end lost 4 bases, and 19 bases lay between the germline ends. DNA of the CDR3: TGCGCCAGCAGCCCCCAAGGGGGGAGAGGGGCAGAGACCCAGTACTTC. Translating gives CASSPQGGRGAETQYF.

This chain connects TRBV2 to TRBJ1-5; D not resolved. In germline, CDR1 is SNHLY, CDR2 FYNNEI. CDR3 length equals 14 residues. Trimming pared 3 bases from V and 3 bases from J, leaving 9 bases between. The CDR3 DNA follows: TGTGCCAGCAGTGACAGGTCGGTCAATCAGCCCCAGCATTTT. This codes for CASSDRSVNQPQHF.

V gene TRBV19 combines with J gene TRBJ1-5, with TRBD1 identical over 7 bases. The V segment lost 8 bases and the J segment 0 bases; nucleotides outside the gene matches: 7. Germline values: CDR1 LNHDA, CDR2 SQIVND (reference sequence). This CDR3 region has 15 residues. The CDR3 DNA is TGTGCCAGTGGAGGGGGCTTCTCTAGCAATCAGCCCCAGCATTTT. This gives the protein CASGGGFSSNQPQHF. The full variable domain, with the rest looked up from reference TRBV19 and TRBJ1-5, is DGGITQSPKYLFRKEGQNVTLSCEQNLNHDAMYWYRQDPGQGLRLIYYSQIVNDFQKGDIAEGYSVSREKKESFPLTVTSAQKNPTAFYLCASGGGFSSNQPQHFGDGTRLSIL.

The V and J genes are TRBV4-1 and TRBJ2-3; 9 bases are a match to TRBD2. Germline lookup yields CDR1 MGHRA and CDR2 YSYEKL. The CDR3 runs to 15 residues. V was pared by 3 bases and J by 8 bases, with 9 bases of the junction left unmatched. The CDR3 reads CASSQETSGVVTQYF. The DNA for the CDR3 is TGCGCCAGCAGCCAGGAGACTAGCGGTGTTGTTACGCAGTATTTT.

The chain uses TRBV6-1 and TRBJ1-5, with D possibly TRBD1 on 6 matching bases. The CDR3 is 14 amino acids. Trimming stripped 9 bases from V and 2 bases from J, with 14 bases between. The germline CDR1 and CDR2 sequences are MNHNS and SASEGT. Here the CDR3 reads CASLWGAGNQPQHF. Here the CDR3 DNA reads TGTGCCAGTCTCTGGGGGGCTGGCAATCAGCCCCAGCATTTT.

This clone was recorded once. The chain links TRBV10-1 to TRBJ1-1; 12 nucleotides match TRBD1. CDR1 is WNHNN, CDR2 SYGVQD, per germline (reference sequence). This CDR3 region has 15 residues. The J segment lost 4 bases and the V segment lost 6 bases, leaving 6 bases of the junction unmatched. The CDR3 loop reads CASSRDRGQGTEAFF. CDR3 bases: TGCGCCAGCAGCAGGGACAGGGGGCAAGGCACTGAAGCTTTCTTT.

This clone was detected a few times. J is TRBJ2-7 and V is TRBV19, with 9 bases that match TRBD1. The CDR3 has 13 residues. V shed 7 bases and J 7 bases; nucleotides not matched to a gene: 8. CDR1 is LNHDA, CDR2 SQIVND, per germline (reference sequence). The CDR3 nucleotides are TGTGCCAGTAAGGGACAGGGTAGAGGAGAGCAGTACTTC. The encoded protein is CASKGQGRGEQYF.

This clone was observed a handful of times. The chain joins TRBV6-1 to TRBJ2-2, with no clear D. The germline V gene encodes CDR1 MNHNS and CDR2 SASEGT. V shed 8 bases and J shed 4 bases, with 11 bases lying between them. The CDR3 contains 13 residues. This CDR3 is CASGRPFTGELFF. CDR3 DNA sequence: TGTGCCAGCGGTAGGCCATTCACCGGGGAGCTGTTTTTT.

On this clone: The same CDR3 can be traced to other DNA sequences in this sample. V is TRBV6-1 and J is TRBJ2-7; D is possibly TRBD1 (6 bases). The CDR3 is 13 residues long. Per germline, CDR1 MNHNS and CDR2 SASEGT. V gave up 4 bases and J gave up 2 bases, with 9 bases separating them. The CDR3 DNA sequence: TGTGCCAGCAGTGTCACAGGGACCTACGAGCAGTACTTC. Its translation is CASSVTGTYEQYF.

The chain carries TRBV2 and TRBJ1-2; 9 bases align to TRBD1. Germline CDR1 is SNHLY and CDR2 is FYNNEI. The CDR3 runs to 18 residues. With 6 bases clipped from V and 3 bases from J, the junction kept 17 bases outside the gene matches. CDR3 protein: CASRDPGQGVYLDYGYTF. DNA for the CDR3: TGTGCCAGCAGGGACCCGGGACAGGGTGTTTATCTTGACTATGGCTACACCTTC.

CDR3: CASSFQGSGSPLHF. The CDR3 DNA sequence: TGTGCCAGCAGCTTTCAGGGGAGCGGGTCACCCCTCCACTTT. V gene TRBV5-6 combines with J gene TRBJ1-6, with TRBD1 as a possible D gene (6 bases). V dropped 2 bases and J dropped 10 bases, with 13 bases sitting between them. Germline V gives CDR1 SGHDT, CDR2 YYEEEE. The CDR3 has 14 amino acids.

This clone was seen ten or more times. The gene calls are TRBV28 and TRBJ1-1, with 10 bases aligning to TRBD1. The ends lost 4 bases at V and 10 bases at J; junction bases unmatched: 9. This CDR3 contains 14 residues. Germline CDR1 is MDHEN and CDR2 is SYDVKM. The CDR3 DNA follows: TGTGCCAGCAGTTCACCGGGACAGGGGCGAAGAGCTTTCTTT. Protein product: CASSSPGQGRRAFF.

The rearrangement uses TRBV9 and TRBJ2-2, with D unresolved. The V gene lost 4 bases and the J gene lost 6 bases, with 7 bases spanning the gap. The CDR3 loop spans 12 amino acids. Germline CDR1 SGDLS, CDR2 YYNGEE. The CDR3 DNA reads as TGTGCCAGCAGCCCGGAGCCCGGGGAGCTGTTTTTT. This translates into CASSPEPGELFF.

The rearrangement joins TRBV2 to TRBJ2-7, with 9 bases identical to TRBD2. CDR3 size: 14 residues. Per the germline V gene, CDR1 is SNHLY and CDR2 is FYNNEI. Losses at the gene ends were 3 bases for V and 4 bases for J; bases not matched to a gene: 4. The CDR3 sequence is CASSEGLAGYEQYF. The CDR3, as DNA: TGTGCCAGCAGTGAGGGACTAGCCGGGTACGAGCAGTACTTC.

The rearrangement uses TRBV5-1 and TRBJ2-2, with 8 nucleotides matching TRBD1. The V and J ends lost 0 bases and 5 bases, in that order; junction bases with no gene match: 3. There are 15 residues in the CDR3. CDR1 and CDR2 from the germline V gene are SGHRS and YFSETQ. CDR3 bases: TGCGCCAGCAGCTTGGAGACAGGGGCGACCGGGGAGCTGTTTTTT. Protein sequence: CASSLETGATGELFF.

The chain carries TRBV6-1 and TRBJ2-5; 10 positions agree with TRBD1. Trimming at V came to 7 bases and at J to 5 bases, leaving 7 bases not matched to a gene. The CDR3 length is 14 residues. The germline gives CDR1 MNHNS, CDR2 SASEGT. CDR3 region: CASTRDRGSETQYF. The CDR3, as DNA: TGTGCCAGCACAAGGGACAGGGGATCGGAGACCCAGTACTTC.

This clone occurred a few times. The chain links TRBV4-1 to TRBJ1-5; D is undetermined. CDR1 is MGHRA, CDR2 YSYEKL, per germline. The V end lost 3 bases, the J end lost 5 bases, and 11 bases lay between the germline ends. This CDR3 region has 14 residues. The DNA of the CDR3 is TGCGCCAGCAGCCACCCGGGCTCCTATCAGCCCCAGCATTTT. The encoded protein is CASSHPGSYQPQHF.

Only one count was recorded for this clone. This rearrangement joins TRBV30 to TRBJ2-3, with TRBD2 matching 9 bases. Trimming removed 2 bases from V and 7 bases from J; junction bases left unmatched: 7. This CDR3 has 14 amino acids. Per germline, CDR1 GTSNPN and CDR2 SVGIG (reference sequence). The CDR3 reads CAWSQGTSWNTQYF. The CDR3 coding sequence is TGTGCCTGGAGTCAGGGGACTAGCTGGAATACGCAGTATTTT.

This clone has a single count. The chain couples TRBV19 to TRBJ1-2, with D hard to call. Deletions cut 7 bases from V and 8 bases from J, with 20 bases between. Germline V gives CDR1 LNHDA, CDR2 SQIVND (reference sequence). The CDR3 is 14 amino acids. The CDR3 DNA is TGTGCCAGTACCCACCGGGGTCCCGCGGGAGGCTACACCTTC. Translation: CASTHRGPAGGYTF.

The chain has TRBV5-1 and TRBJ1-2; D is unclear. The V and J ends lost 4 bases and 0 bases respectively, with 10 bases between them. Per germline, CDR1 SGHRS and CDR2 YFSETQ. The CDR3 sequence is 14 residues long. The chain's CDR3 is CASSEGPSNYGYTF. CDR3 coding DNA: TGCGCCAGCAGCGAAGGACCGTCTAACTATGGCTACACCTTC.

The CDR3 spells CASSGGYEQYF. Here the CDR3 DNA reads TGTGCCAGTAGTGGGGGATACGAGCAGTACTTC. V gene TRBV19 combines with J gene TRBJ2-7; D assignment may be TRBD1 or TRBD2 (5 bases each). The CDR3 contains 11 residues. Trimming left V 5 bases short and J 4 bases short, with 6 bases between. The V gene's germline CDR1 is LNHDA and CDR2 SQIVND (reference sequence).

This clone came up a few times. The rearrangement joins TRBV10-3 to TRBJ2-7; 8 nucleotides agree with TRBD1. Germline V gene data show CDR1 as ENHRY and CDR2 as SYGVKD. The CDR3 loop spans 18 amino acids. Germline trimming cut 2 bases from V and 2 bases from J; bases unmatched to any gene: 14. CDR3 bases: TGTGCCATCAGTGAGACACCCTTGACCGGGACAGGAACCTACGAGCAGTACTTC. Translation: CAISETPLTGTGTYEQYF.

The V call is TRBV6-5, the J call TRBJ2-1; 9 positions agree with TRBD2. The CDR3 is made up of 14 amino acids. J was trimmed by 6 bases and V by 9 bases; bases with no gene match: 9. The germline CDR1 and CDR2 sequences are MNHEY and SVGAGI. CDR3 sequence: CASKQGRGGNEQFF. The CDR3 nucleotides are TGTGCCAGTAAACAGGGGCGGGGGGGCAATGAGCAGTTCTTC.